Each of the 32 T cell receptor beta chains below was sequenced from the same sample in a study of blood T cell repertoires in COVID-19. The protocol was immunoSEQ multiplex PCR, while the TCRdb copy is restricted to in-frame clones and leaves out a portion. In the table there are 85,000 to 110,000 clones, around 84% of which are singletons. Sequencing input: peripheral blood. The source of these receptors is a human donor in a cohort sampled during active COVID-19.

V gene TRBV9 combines with J gene TRBJ1-1, with D hard to call. The germline V and J ends were trimmed by 1 base and 5 bases, with 12 bases remaining between them. Germline CDR1 and CDR2: SGDLS and YYNGEE. CDR3 size: 14 residues. CDR3 DNA sequence: TGTGCCAGCAGCGTATCGCCCACGGGGACTGAAGCTTTCTTT. The encoded protein is CASSVSPTGTEAFF.

The rearrangement uses TRBV4-3 and TRBJ1-6; D possibly corresponds to TRBD1 (5 bases). Trimming left V 0 bases short and J 6 bases short, with 15 bases between. The CDR3 is made up of 17 amino acids. The germline V gene has CDR1 LGHNA and CDR2 YSLEER. The DNA for the CDR3 is TGCGCCAGCAGCCAAGAAATCTGGGGGGGGATTAATTCACCCCTCCACTTT. Its translation: CASSQEIWGGINSPLHF.

The rearrangement links TRBV12-3 or TRBV12-4 to TRBJ1-2; 8 bases match TRBD1. There are 12 residues in the CDR3. Germline trimming cut 6 bases from V and 8 bases from J; bases unmatched to any gene: 5. The CDR3 bases are TGTGCCAGCAGCCGACAGGGGCAAGGCTACACCTTC. It yields the protein CASSRQGQGYTF.

This clone came up once. V gene TRBV12-5 combines with J gene TRBJ1-1; a possible D gene is TRBD1 (6 bases). V was pared by 4 bases and J by 3 bases, with 15 bases between. Germline-derived CDR1 and CDR2 are LGHNT and FRNRAP. The CDR3 covers 15 residues. Here the CDR3 reads CASGSRTVGDTEAFF. DNA for the CDR3: TGTGCTAGTGGTTCCCGGACAGTCGGAGACACTGAAGCTTTCTTT.

This clone was counted once. The CDR3, as DNA: TGTGCCTGGAGTGGACTAGACAGTCCGGGGTATGGCTACACCTTC. Its protein is CAWSGLDSPGYGYTF. The rearrangement uses TRBV30 and TRBJ1-2; D is perhaps TRBD1 (5 bases). The CDR3 extends over 15 amino acids. V was trimmed by 1 base and J by 5 bases, leaving 17 bases between them. CDR1 GTSNPN and CDR2 SVGIG come from the germline V gene (reference sequence).

This chain joins TRBV11-2 and TRBJ2-2; D is possibly TRBD1 (6 bases). This CDR3 has 13 residues. The germline CDR1 and CDR2 sequences are SGHAT and FQNNGV. Trimming took off 5 bases at V and 7 bases at J, with 11 bases between the two ends. The CDR3 is CASSLPRGGELFF. CDR3 DNA sequence: TGTGCCAGCAGCCTCCCCAGGGGCGGGGAGCTGTTTTTT.

The CDR3 spells CATSGVGGINEQFF. DNA of the CDR3: TGTGCCACCAGCGGGGTAGGTGGGATCAATGAGCAGTTCTTC. V is TRBV24-1 and J is TRBJ2-1; weak D call: TRBD2 (5 bases). The germline V gene encodes CDR1 KGHDR and CDR2 SFDVKD. V was shortened by 7 bases and J by 6 bases, with 15 bases between the two germline ends. This CDR3 is built from 14 residues.

The chain links TRBV2 to TRBJ1-1; TRBD1 agrees at 7 bases. The CDR3 spans 14 residues. Losses at the gene ends were 5 bases for V and 0 bases for J; bases not matched to a gene: 3. Germline V gene lookup returns CDR1 SNHLY and CDR2 FYNNEI. CDR3 bases: TGTGCCAGCAGTAGGACAGGTCTGAACACTGAAGCTTTCTTT. Translation: CASSRTGLNTEAFF.

The chain recombines TRBV11-2 with TRBJ1-2, with 9 positions matching TRBD1. Germline V gives CDR1 SGHAT, CDR2 FQNNGV. CDR3 size: 14 residues. With 7 bases clipped from V and 7 bases from J, the junction kept 10 bases outside the gene matches. CDR3 region: CASTERDRAGGYTF. Written as DNA, the CDR3 is TGTGCCAGCACCGAGAGGGACAGGGCAGGTGGCTACACCTTC. The variable domain in full, completed from reference TRBV11-2 and TRBJ1-2, reads EAGVAQSPRYKIIEKRQSVAFWCNPISGHATLYWYQQILGQGPKLLIQFQNNGVVDDSQLPKDRFSAERLKGVDSTLKIQPAKLEDSAVYLCASTERDRAGGYTFGSGTRLTVV.

The J gene is TRBJ2-2, the V gene TRBV5-1; 9 bases agree with TRBD2. CDR1 and CDR2 from the germline V gene are SGHRS and YFSETQ. Losses at the gene ends were 4 bases for V and 2 bases for J; bases not matched to a gene: 3. The CDR3 loop spans 15 amino acids. CDR3 loop: CASSIAGDNTGELFF. Written as DNA, the CDR3 is TGCGCCAGCAGCATAGCGGGGGATAACACCGGGGAGCTGTTTTTT.

This clone was seen only once. The V gene is TRBV11-3, the J gene TRBJ2-1; 9 bases map to TRBD2. From germline, CDR1 is SGHNT and CDR2 YENEEA. J lost 1 base, V lost 3 bases, and 1 base had no gene match. CDR3 length equals 15 residues. DNA of the CDR3: TGTGCCAGCAGCTTCGCGGGGGGGTCCTACAATGAGCAGTTCTTC. Translating gives CASSFAGGSYNEQFF.

The chain carries TRBV5-1 and TRBJ2-5; TRBD2 agrees at 8 bases. CDR1 is SGHRS, CDR2 YFSETQ, per germline. V gave up 2 bases and J gave up 2 bases; unmatched junction bases: 2. This CDR3 has 14 amino acids. In DNA form, the CDR3 reads TGCGCCAGCAGCTTAACTAGCGGACAAGAGACCCAGTACTTC. Translating gives CASSLTSGQETQYF. The variable domain in full, with the rest retrieved from reference TRBV5-1 and TRBJ2-5, is KAGVTQTPRYLIKTRGQQVTLSCSPISGHRSVSWYQQTPGQGLQFLFEYFSETQRNKGNFPGRFSGRQFSNSRSEMNVSTLELGDSALYLCASSLTSGQETQYFGPGTRLLVL.

The gene calls are TRBV27 and TRBJ1-1; D is unclear. The CDR3 spans 13 residues. Germline lookup yields CDR1 MNHEY and CDR2 SMNVEV (reference sequence). The V and J ends lost 0 bases and 1 base respectively, with 3 bases between them. The CDR3 loop reads CASSLSRNTEAFF. For the CDR3, the DNA is TGTGCCAGCAGTTTATCCAGGAACACTGAAGCTTTCTTT.

The genes are TRBV4-1 and TRBJ1-3; 11 bases align to TRBD1. With V trimmed by 0 bases and J by 7 bases, 8 bases remained unmatched. Germline assignment: CDR1 MGHRA and CDR2 YSYEKL. CDR3 length: 17 residues. CDR3 sequence: CASSQEGGTGGRNTIYF. The CDR3 DNA is TGCGCCAGCAGCCAAGAAGGAGGGACAGGGGGGCGGAACACCATATATTTT.

This clone showed up just a few times. This chain links TRBV4-1 with TRBJ2-1; 7 nucleotides agree with TRBD1. This CDR3 comprises 15 residues. Per germline, CDR1 MGHRA and CDR2 YSYEKL. V was clipped by 4 bases and J by 5 bases; unmatched bases: 8. This chain's CDR3 is CASSLTGVSNNEQFF. The DNA of the CDR3 is TGCGCCAGCAGCCTTACAGGGGTTTCTAACAATGAGCAGTTCTTC.

The V call is TRBV18, the J call TRBJ1-5; D is undetermined. The CDR3 has 14 amino acids. Trimming stripped 5 bases from V and 5 bases from J, with 13 bases between. Germline V CDR1 and CDR2: KGHSH, LQKENI. As DNA, the CDR3 is TGTGCCAGCTCAGTGGCCGGCGGGTATCAGCCCCAGCATTTT. This encodes CASSVAGGYQPQHF.

J is TRBJ2-5 and V is TRBV6-5; D may be TRBD2 (6 bases). Trimming left V 6 bases short and J 5 bases short, with 19 bases between. This CDR3 spans 15 amino acids. CDR1 MNHEY and CDR2 SVGAGI come from the germline V gene. The CDR3 nucleotides read TGTGCCAGCAGGGGCGGGACCTCCCCAACGGAGACCCAGTACTTC. It codes for CASRGGTSPTETQYF.

This clone was seen only once. V is TRBV10-1 and J is TRBJ2-1; 11 nucleotides line up with TRBD1. Germline-derived CDR1 and CDR2 are WNHNN and SYGVQD (reference sequence). This CDR3 comprises 16 residues. With V trimmed by 5 bases and J by 7 bases, 10 bases remained unmatched. CDR3 loop: CASSISGDRGLNEQFF. CDR3 bases: TGCGCCAGCAGTATCTCAGGGGACAGGGGGTTGAATGAGCAGTTCTTC.

This sequence joins TRBV5-1 and TRBJ1-2; no firm D call. V gave up 0 bases and J gave up 11 bases, with 14 bases separating them. The CDR3 is made up of 13 amino acids. Germline CDR1 is SGHRS and CDR2 is YFSETQ. The DNA for the CDR3 is TGCGCCAGCAGCTTGGACATGTCGTTTCCGTACACCTTC. It specifies CASSLDMSFPYTF.

V usage is TRBV29-1 and J usage is TRBJ2-7, with TRBD1 matching over 7 bases. The V gene end was trimmed by 5 bases and the J gene end by 5 bases; junction bases not matched to a gene: 12. The CDR3 is made up of 14 amino acids. Germline V gene lookup returns CDR1 SQVTM and CDR2 ANQGSEA. CDR3 nucleotide sequence: TGCAGCGTTCAACTCATACAGGGGATCAACGAGCAGTACTTC. As protein: CSVQLIQGINEQYF.

The J gene is TRBJ1-6, the V gene TRBV15; D is possibly TRBD1 (6 bases). CDR3 length equals 15 residues. Germline V gene lookup returns CDR1 LNHNV and CDR2 YYDKDF (reference sequence). Trimming left V 3 bases short and J 5 bases short, with 11 bases between. The CDR3 DNA follows: TGTGCCACCAGCAGGCCGACAGGAGATAATTCACCCCTCCACTTT. Encoded protein: CATSRPTGDNSPLHF.

This clone was seen only once. The V gene is TRBV10-3, the J gene TRBJ1-1; 8 bases match TRBD1. The CDR3 is 14 amino acids. Germline V gene lookup returns CDR1 ENHRY and CDR2 SYGVKD. J was trimmed by 4 bases and V by 4 bases; bases with no gene match: 5. CDR3 loop: CAISVQGVATEAFF. Here the CDR3 DNA reads TGTGCCATCAGTGTACAGGGGGTGGCCACTGAAGCTTTCTTT.

The chain has TRBV30 and TRBJ2-7; 9 bases align to TRBD1. The V segment lost 0 bases and the J segment 1 base; nucleotides outside the gene matches: 10. Germline loops: CDR1 GTSNPN, CDR2 SVGIG (reference sequence). The CDR3 loop spans 17 amino acids. CDR3 residues: CAWSVPPGQGLSYEQYF. The DNA of the CDR3 is TGTGCCTGGAGTGTACCCCCGGGACAGGGCCTTTCCTACGAGCAGTACTTC.

V gene TRBV11-2 combines with J gene TRBJ2-1, with 10 bases lining up with TRBD1. The CDR3 totals 14 residues. Trimming cost V 1 base and J 9 bases; bases outside gene matches: 3. Per the germline V gene, CDR1 is SGHAT and CDR2 is FQNNGV. CDR3 loop: CASSLATGGGEQFF. CDR3 nucleotide sequence: TGTGCCAGCAGCTTAGCGACAGGGGGCGGTGAGCAGTTCTTC.

The V call is TRBV9, the J call TRBJ1-1; D is perhaps TRBD1 (6 bases). The CDR3 sequence is 14 residues long. CDR1 and CDR2 (germline): SGDLS, YYNGEE. Trimming cost V 4 bases and J 1 base, with 11 bases left between them. CDR3: CASSYLQGNTEAFF. DNA of the CDR3: TGTGCCAGCAGCTACTTACAGGGGAACACTGAAGCTTTCTTT.

The V gene is TRBV4-1, the J gene TRBJ1-5; 9 bases align to TRBD1. Germline CDR1 reads MGHRA; CDR2 reads YSYEKL. The junction had 12 bases not matched to a gene; V was cut back by 0 bases and J by 0 bases. The CDR3 is 20 residues long. The CDR3: CASSQEPVGTGFYSNQPQHF. The CDR3 coding sequence is TGCGCCAGCAGCCAAGAACCTGTCGGGACAGGGTTTTATAGCAATCAGCCCCAGCATTTT.

This clone turned up a few times. This sequence joins TRBV4-3 and TRBJ2-1; D possibly corresponds to TRBD2 (5 bases). The CDR3 loop spans 16 amino acids. The V gene lost 1 base and the J gene lost 0 bases, with 10 bases spanning the gap. Germline CDR1 and CDR2: LGHNA and YSLEER. DNA for the CDR3: TGCGCCAGCAGCCAAGGACTGGGGAGCTCCTACAATGAGCAGTTCTTC. Amino acids: CASSQGLGSSYNEQFF.

This chain uses TRBV10-3 with TRBJ1-4; 9 bases line up with TRBD1. Losses at the gene ends were 3 bases for V and 4 bases for J; bases not matched to a gene: 6. Per the germline V gene, CDR1 is ENHRY and CDR2 is SYGVKD. The CDR3 is 16 amino acids. This chain's CDR3 is CAISDPDRGNNEKLFF. CDR3 in DNA: TGTGCCATCAGTGACCCTGACAGGGGGAATAATGAAAAACTGTTTTTT.

This clone has only one observation. This sequence joins TRBV19 and TRBJ2-7; 10 nucleotides match TRBD1. The CDR3 runs 15 residues. Germline CDR1 reads LNHDA; CDR2 reads SQIVND (reference sequence). The J segment lost 6 bases and the V segment lost 5 bases, leaving 10 bases of the junction unmatched. Here the CDR3 DNA reads TGTGCCAGTAGTTTCGCCCGGGGACAGGGGACCGAGCAGTACTTC. It translates to CASSFARGQGTEQYF.

The chain links TRBV5-1 to TRBJ2-5; 7 bases fit TRBD1. Germline V gene lookup returns CDR1 SGHRS and CDR2 YFSETQ. Trimming removed 3 bases from V and 2 bases from J; junction bases left unmatched: 7. This CDR3 has 15 residues. The chain's CDR3 is CASSSPRTGQETQYF. The CDR3 region has the DNA TGCGCCAGCAGCTCCCCCCGGACAGGACAAGAGACCCAGTACTTC.

This clone was recorded a few times. The J gene is TRBJ2-7, the V gene TRBV11-2; 10 bases align to TRBD1. CDR3 length: 14 amino acids. CDR1 SGHAT and CDR2 FQNNGV come from the germline V gene. The V segment lost 5 bases and the J segment 6 bases; nucleotides outside the gene matches: 7. The chain's CDR3 is CASSPRDRGGEQYF. The CDR3 DNA reads as TGTGCCAGCAGCCCTCGGGACAGGGGTGGCGAGCAGTACTTC. Combining the CDR3 with reference TRBV11-2 and TRBJ2-7 gives the whole variable domain EAGVAQSPRYKIIEKRQSVAFWCNPISGHATLYWYQQILGQGPKLLIQFQNNGVVDDSQLPKDRFSAERLKGVDSTLKIQPAKLEDSAVYLCASSPRDRGGEQYFGPGTRLTVT.

This clone has a single count. The chain links TRBV2 to TRBJ2-1, with D tentatively TRBD1 (6 bases). Germline V gene lookup returns CDR1 SNHLY and CDR2 FYNNEI. CDR3 length: 12 amino acids. The V gene lost 1 base and the J gene lost 13 bases, with 11 bases spanning the gap. CDR3 nucleotides: TGTGCCAGCAGTGAAGGTAGGGGACATCAGTTCTTC. It codes for CASSEGRGHQFF.